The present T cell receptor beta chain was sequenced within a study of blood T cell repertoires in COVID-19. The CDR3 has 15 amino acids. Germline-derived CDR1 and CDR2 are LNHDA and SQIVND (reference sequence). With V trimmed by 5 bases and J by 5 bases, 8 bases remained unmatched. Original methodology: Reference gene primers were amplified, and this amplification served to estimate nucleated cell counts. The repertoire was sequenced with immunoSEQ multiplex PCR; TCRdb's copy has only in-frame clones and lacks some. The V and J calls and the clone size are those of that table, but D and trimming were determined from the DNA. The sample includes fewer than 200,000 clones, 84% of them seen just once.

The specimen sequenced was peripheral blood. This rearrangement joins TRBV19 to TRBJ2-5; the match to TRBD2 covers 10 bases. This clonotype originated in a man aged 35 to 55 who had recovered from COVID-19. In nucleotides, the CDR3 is TGTGCCAGTAGTGGGTTAGCGGGAGGTTTGGAGACCCAGTACTTC. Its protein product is CASSGLAGGLETQYF.